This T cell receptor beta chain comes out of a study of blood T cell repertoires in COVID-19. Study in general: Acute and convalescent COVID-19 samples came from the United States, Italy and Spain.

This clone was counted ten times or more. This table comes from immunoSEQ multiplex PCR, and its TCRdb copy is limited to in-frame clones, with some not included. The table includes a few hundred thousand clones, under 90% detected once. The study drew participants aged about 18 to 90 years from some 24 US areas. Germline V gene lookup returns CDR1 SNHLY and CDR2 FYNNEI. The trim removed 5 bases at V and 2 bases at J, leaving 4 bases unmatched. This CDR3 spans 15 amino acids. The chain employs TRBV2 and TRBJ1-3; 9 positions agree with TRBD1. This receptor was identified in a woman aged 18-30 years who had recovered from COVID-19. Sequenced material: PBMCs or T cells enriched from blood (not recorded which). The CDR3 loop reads CASSQQGAAGNTIYF. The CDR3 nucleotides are TGTGCCAGCAGTCAACAGGGGGCTGCTGGAAACACCATATATTTT.